These 12 T cell receptor beta chains were sequenced from one sample in a study of blood T cell repertoires in COVID-19. Here immunoSEQ multiplex PCR was the method, and the copy in TCRdb shows in-frame clones only, minus some. The data show about 73,000 clones, roughly 83% seen once. The sample comprised peripheral blood. The source of these receptors is a woman aged 55-70 years with acute or convalescent COVID-19.

The chain joins TRBV9 to TRBJ2-5; D is possibly TRBD2 (6 bases). Trimming shortened V by 3 bases and J by 3 bases, and 12 bases separated the two germline ends. The CDR3 loop spans 14 amino acids. The germline gives CDR1 SGDLS, CDR2 YYNGEE. The CDR3 bases are TGTGCCAGCAGCGCCTGGGACTCCGAAGAGACCCAGTACTTC. It is translated as CASSAWDSEETQYF.

CDR3 in amino acids: CASSYRATGNTIYF. The CDR3 nucleotides are TGTGCCAGCAGCTACAGGGCTACTGGAAACACCATATATTTT. The chain employs TRBV9 and TRBJ1-3; a possible D gene is TRBD1 (6 bases). Germline V CDR1 and CDR2: SGDLS, YYNGEE. The CDR3 is made up of 14 amino acids. Trimming took off 4 bases at V and 2 bases at J, with 10 bases between the two ends.

The chain combines TRBV7-9 with TRBJ1-6, with D uncertain. Germline V gene data show CDR1 as SEHNR and CDR2 as FQNEAQ (reference sequence). V was pared by 3 bases and J by 6 bases, with 12 bases between. This CDR3 spans 15 amino acids. The CDR3 loop is CASSFGLGSNSPLHF. For the CDR3, the DNA is TGTGCCAGCAGCTTTGGGCTCGGTTCTAATTCACCCCTCCACTTT.

The chain joins TRBV5-6 to TRBJ1-1, with 9 positions matching TRBD1. The CDR3 is made up of 17 amino acids. Germline trimming cut 4 bases from V and 4 bases from J; bases unmatched to any gene: 14. CDR1 is SGHDT, CDR2 YYEEEE, per germline. CDR3 region: CASSRGTGFSTVTEAFF. CDR3 nucleotide sequence: TGTGCCAGCAGCCGCGGGACAGGGTTTTCTACGGTCACTGAAGCTTTCTTT.

V gene TRBV2 combines with J gene TRBJ2-3, with D possibly matching TRBD2 (7 bases). This CDR3 has 15 amino acids. CDR1 SNHLY and CDR2 FYNNEI come from the germline V gene. V shed 5 bases and J shed 0 bases, with 12 bases lying between them. The CDR3 coding sequence is TGTGCCAGCAGTTCGGGGGGCCATAGCACAGATACGCAGTATTTT. Protein sequence: CASSSGGHSTDTQYF.

The chain links TRBV19 to TRBJ2-3; a possible D gene is TRBD2 (6 bases). The CDR3 loop spans 15 amino acids. Germline CDR1 is LNHDA and CDR2 is SQIVND (reference sequence). V was cut by 3 bases and J by 1 base, with 11 bases left in between. The chain's CDR3 is CASSMEGMGTDTQYF. CDR3 DNA sequence: TGTGCCAGTAGTATGGAGGGGATGGGCACAGATACGCAGTATTTT.

The CDR3 protein is CASTRQGRDEQYF. CDR3 DNA sequence: TGTGCCAGCACCCGACAGGGGCGCGACGAGCAGTACTTC. The V call is TRBV6-5, the J call TRBJ2-7, with 8 bases identical to TRBD1. Germline assignment: CDR1 MNHEY and CDR2 SVGAGI. The trim removed 7 bases at V and 5 bases at J, leaving 7 bases unmatched. The CDR3 totals 13 residues.

This chain connects TRBV6-5 to TRBJ1-1, with D maybe TRBD1 (5 bases). Trimming shortened V by 3 bases and J by 8 bases, and 16 bases separated the two germline ends. The CDR3 is 14 amino acids. Germline lookup yields CDR1 MNHEY and CDR2 SVGAGI. The CDR3 spells CASSYGTGGLEAFF. Written as DNA, the CDR3 is TGTGCCAGCAGTTATGGAACAGGCGGATTAGAAGCTTTCTTT.

This chain uses TRBV5-1 with TRBJ1-2, with no clear D. Between the trimmed V and J ends, which lost 1 base and 0 bases, there was a span of 10 bases. The CDR3 covers 15 residues. Per germline, CDR1 SGHRS and CDR2 YFSETQ. The CDR3 loop reads CASSLFPSANYGYTF. In DNA form, the CDR3 reads TGCGCCAGCAGCTTGTTTCCCTCCGCTAACTATGGCTACACCTTC.

The chain recombines TRBV5-1 with TRBJ1-1; no firm D call. V was shortened by 4 bases and J by 0 bases, with 16 bases between the two germline ends. CDR1 SGHRS and CDR2 YFSETQ come from the germline V gene. CDR3 size: 16 residues. CDR3 nucleotide sequence: TGCGCCAGCAGCCCCGGGAGGGTCCCCCTGAACACTGAAGCTTTCTTT. The encoded protein is CASSPGRVPLNTEAFF. The variable domain in full, with the rest retrieved from reference TRBV5-1 and TRBJ1-1, is KAGVTQTPRYLIKTRGQQVTLSCSPISGHRSVSWYQQTPGQGLQFLFEYFSETQRNKGNFPGRFSGRQFSNSRSEMNVSTLELGDSALYLCASSPGRVPLNTEAFFGQGTRLTVV.

This clone has a handful of counts. The chain links TRBV6-1 to TRBJ2-7; 8 nucleotides match TRBD1. This CDR3 is 15 amino acids long. CDR1 and CDR2 (germline): MNHNS, SASEGT. Trimming at V came to 0 bases and at J to 3 bases, leaving 4 bases not matched to a gene. The CDR3 DNA reads TGTGCCAGCAGTGAAGCGTTTGGACAGGGCTACGAGCAGTACTTC. Translating it yields CASSEAFGQGYEQYF.

The V and J genes are TRBV9 and TRBJ1-2; D is unclear. The CDR3 runs to 18 residues. V lost 0 bases and J lost 2, with 20 bases in between. Looked up from germline, CDR1 is SGDLS and CDR2 is YYNGEE. This CDR3 reads CASSVERIPLTGNYGYTF. The CDR3 bases are TGTGCCAGCAGCGTAGAGAGAATACCCTTGACGGGGAACTATGGCTACACCTTC.